This T cell receptor (beta chain) comes out of a study of blood T cell repertoires in COVID-19. Study overall: The origin of the acute and convalescent COVID-19 samples was the United States, Italy and Spain. T cells, B-cell-depleted T cells, or PBMCs provided the cDNA or gDNA that served as material.

As processed by the authors: Nucleated cell number was recorded as an estimate derived from reference gene primer amplification. The data were produced by immunoSEQ multiplex PCR, yet TCRdb's version contains in-frame clones alone and is incomplete. The V and J calls and clone size were taken over from that table, and D and trimming were inferred from the DNA. The table includes roughly 700,000 clones, 90% detected once. This CDR3 has 15 residues. Germline CDR1 is MNHNS and CDR2 is SASEGT. The V and J ends lost 1 base and 5 bases, in that order; junction bases with no gene match: 7. V and J are TRBV6-1 and TRBJ2-7; 8 bases align to TRBD2. The sequencing sample was made of peripheral blood. This TCR came from a woman aged 18-35 years with acute or convalescent COVID-19. The CDR3 sequence is CASSEESGSSNEQYF. CDR3 bases: TGTGCCAGCAGTGAAGAGAGCGGGAGTTCGAACGAGCAGTACTTC.